Detailed here is one T cell receptor beta chain. Its antigen is currently not known. Base quality data are lacking; no much larger clone is found one base away. This specimen belongs to a study of T cell responses to AZD1222 COVID-19 vaccine (dated by TCRdb to the early 2020s). Notes on the research overall: Because spike-specific TCR depth and breadth did not differ between the two schedules, AZD1222 recipients who got a second dose at roughly 4 weeks were pooled with those who got a second dose at roughly 12 weeks. TCR sequencing covered 230 to 250 trial participants: 200 to 220 given two doses of AZD1222 and 26 given two doses of MenACWY control vaccine. Trial participants were enrolled into age subgroups of 18-55, 56-69 and 70-plus years, which contained around 140, 26 and 57 TCR-sequenced participants, respectively. Beyond this particular receptor, the publication reports: Only five or six AZD1222 recipients were SARS-CoV-2 seropositive at baseline, limiting conclusions about previously exposed vaccinees. In the small 56-69-year group, the increase in depth fell short of significance, most likely because of low power. Because no day 14 peak-response samples were available, the repertoires could be characterized only after the peak T cell response. The vaccine-associated CD4 TCRs covered the entire spike protein, and the dominant responses fell in regions 160-218 and 743-854. Nearly half of unique spike-specific TCRs reportedly recognized epitopes outside regions mutated in the B.1.351 and B.1.1.7 variants. After two AZD1222 doses, spike-specific TCR breadth and depth were significantly higher than at day 0 and than in MenACWY recipients. Most participants were white British and females outnumbered males, and the authors suggested that clonal diversity may have been underestimated.

The CDR3, cysteine through phenylalanine, is 17 amino acids long. The sequence is cut down to CDR3 DNA, 51 bases in frame from base 1. Per the germline V gene, SGDLS is the CDR1 and YYNGEE is the CDR2. Trimmed from V: 4 bases; trimmed from J: 0 bases; junction bases lacking a gene match: 7. Read against the paper, the sample's time point label means: baseline before first vaccination. Vaccinee samples were obtained from the UK trials COV001 and COV002, which included a single-blind randomized controlled phase 2/3 trial of AZD1222 (ChAdOx1 nCoV-19) in healthy adults. For TCRbeta chain sequencing, PBMC samples from trial participants were taken at day 0 and at day 28 after the second dose. The CDR3 regions of human TCRbeta chains were analyzed by immunosequencing. The paper's processing steps were these. TCRs in the repertoires were matched against a reference library of SARS-CoV-2-specific TCRs that had been generated with the MIRA antigen-specificity platform. Breadth was defined as the fraction of unique TCRs that were SARS-CoV-2-associated, and depth was defined as the fraction of total T cells that were SARS-CoV-2-associated. Using the MIRA data, every spike-specific TCR was mapped to the spike region that the TCR reacted to and assigned to either a CD4 or a CD8 class. Log10-transformed breadth and depth values were compared by one-way ANOVA with Sidak's multiple comparisons tests. TCRdb provides this immuneACCESS table in a form limited to in-frame rearrangements. Some clones are lacking; in checked studies, under half of them reflect an unresolved V gene, and why the rest are absent is not known. That table furnishes V, J and clone size, whereas the DNA furnished D and trimming. This sample holds approximately 85,000 clones; 86% were observed only once. Clones ranked in the top ten supply approximately 6% of the sample.

The origin of this receptor is an adult in good health. Recombination connected TRBV9 to TRBJ1-4, with 9 junctional bases fitting TRBD1. This specimen was peripheral blood, taken on day 0 of AZD1222 vaccination. The DNA sequence is given as TGTGCCAGCAGCCGGACAGGGGCCACGACAACTAATGAAAAACTGTTTTTT. Its amino acids are CASSRTGATTTNEKLFF.